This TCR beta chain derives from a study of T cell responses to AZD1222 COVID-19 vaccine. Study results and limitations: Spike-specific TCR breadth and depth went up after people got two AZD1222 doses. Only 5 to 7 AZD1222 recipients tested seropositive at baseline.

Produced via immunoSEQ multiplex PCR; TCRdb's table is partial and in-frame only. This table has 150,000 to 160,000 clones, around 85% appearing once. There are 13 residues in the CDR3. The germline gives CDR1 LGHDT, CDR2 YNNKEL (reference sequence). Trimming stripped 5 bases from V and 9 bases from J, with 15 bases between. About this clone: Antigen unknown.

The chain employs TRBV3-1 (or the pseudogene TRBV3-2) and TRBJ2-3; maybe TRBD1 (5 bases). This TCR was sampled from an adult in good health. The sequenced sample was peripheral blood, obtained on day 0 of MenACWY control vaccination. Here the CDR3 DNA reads TGTGCCAGCAGCACCCAGACAGACCAGACGCAGTATTTT. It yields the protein CASSTQTDQTQYF.